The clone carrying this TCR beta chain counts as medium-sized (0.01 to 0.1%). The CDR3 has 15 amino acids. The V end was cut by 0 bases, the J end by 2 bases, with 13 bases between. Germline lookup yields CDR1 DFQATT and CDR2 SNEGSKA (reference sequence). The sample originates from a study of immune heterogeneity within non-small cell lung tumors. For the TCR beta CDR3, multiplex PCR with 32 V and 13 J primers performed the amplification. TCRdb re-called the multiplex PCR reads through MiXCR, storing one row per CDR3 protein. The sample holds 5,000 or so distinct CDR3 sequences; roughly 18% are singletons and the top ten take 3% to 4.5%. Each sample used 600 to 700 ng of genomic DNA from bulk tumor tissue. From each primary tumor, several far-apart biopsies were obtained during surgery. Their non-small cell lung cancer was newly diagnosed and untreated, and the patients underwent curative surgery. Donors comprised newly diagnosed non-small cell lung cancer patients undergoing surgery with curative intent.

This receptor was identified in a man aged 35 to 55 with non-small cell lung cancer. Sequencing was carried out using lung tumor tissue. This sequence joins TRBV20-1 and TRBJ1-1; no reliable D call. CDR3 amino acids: CSARDYTEGNTEAFF. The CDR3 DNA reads TGCAGTGCTAGAGATTATACAGAGGGAAACACTGAAGCTTTCTTT.